Sequencing of this TCR beta chain was carried out in a study of regulatory T cells in long-lasting Graves disease. Time point of the sample: persistent/refractory GD, antithyroid drugs over 5 years with positive TRAb. Extracted RNA from PBMCs served as the source of the TCR library. As collected, the peripheral blood samples measured 7 to 9.5 milliliters each and went into EDTA tubes. Study results and caveats: Between persistent patients, roughly 2,600 public clonotypes were shared, exceeding the roughly 1,000 shared between new patients. Persistent Graves' patients showed less TCR diversity than newly diagnosed patients showed.

Investigators prepared the TCR beta libraries by applying iRepertoire HTBI primers and Arm-PCR of CDR3 regions. In the authors' methods: The samples yielded fewer than 75 TRBV and 14 to 15 TRBJ segments. TCRdb re-analysed the multiplex PCR reads in MiXCR, keeping a single row per CDR3 protein. None of the V and J calls come from the authors' own analysis; TCRdb made them. The table has about 460,000 distinct CDR3 sequences, approximately 23% seen once. This clonotype has a count of ten or more. Its antigen is not known. Trimming took off 0 bases at V and 1 base at J, with 12 bases between the two ends. Germline V lookup: CDR1 MNHEY, CDR2 SVGEGT. The CDR3 consists of 16 residues.

This sample comprised peripheral blood mononuclear cells (PBMCs), obtained when the disease was refractory, from a patient treated with antithyroid drugs. The TCR sequence derives from a female donor with Graves disease. The rearrangement uses TRBV6-2 or TRBV6-3 and TRBJ1-1; possible D gene TRBD1, 5 bases. CDR3 residues: CASSYSGGTQNTEAFF. In nucleotides, the CDR3 is TGTGCCAGCAGTTACTCGGGAGGGACTCAGAACACTGAAGCTTTCTTT.